This T cell receptor (beta chain) was retrieved from a study of blood T cell repertoires in COVID-19. The wider study: Samples of COVID-19 (acute and convalescent) were obtained from the United States, Italy and Spain. PBMCs, B-cell-depleted T cells, or T cells were the source of the cDNA or gDNA that made up the material.

This clone came up once. This CDR3 has 13 amino acids. Germline V gives CDR1 SNHLY, CDR2 FYNNEI. V lost 8 bases and J lost 6; bases outside the gene matches: 9. Authors' analysis steps: Amplifying reference gene primers gave estimates of nucleated cell counts. Generated by immunoSEQ multiplex PCR, the TCRdb table keeps only in-frame clones and is missing some. That table supplies the V and J calls and clone size; D and trimming were determined from the DNA. Of 310,000 or so clones in the sample, roughly 87% were seen once. V gene TRBV2 combines with J gene TRBJ2-7, with 8 bases fitting TRBD1. The sequence was obtained from a woman aged 45-65 years who had recovered from COVID-19. The sequenced sample was peripheral blood. In nucleotides, the CDR3 is TGTGCCAGCCACTCGACAGGGGCGAGCGAGCAGTACTTC. Encoded protein: CASHSTGASEQYF.